Detailed here is one TCR beta chain. The antigen remains unidentified. Trimming stripped 2 bases from V and 7 bases from J, with 12 bases between. The length of the CDR3 is 14 residues. Germline V gene sequence: CDR1 SGHDN, CDR2 FVKESK. The sample is drawn from a study of CD8 T cells in Susac syndrome. Sequencing targeted TCR beta in T cells from blood (CD8+ and CD4+). Study results and limitations: By the study's own acknowledgment, its TCR sequencing and HLA analysis included relatively few individuals.

The authors reverse transcribed about 0.5 to 1 ug RNA with random hexamers. Amplification of TCR beta CDR3 spanned 54 Vbeta and 13 Jbeta via immunoSEQ multiplex PCR. A single record per CDR3 protein comes from TCRdb applying MiXCR to the immunoSEQ multiplex PCR reads. The table shows 120,000 to 150,000 distinct CDR3 sequences, with approximately 94% occurring only once. The sequencing input was CD4+ T cells from PBMCs. V is TRBV14 and J is TRBJ2-1; TRBD2 is a possible D gene (5 bases). This receptor was identified in a human donor in good health. CDR3 loop: CASSQSLAWNEQFF. Here the CDR3 DNA reads TGTGCCAGCAGCCAAAGCCTAGCATGGAATGAGCAGTTCTTC.